The T cell receptor (beta chain) described here comes from a study of OX40 agonist ivuxolimab in advanced cancers. Study information: Participants averaged 60 years of age (range about 23 to 80) and were over 75% male.

Profiling relied on immunoSEQ multiplex PCR, and the TCRdb table lists in-frame clones only, not all of them. Of 70,000 or so clones listed, 85% were seen once; the top ten hold under 4.5%. Germline-derived CDR1 and CDR2 are LNHDA and SQIVND (reference sequence). The CDR3 has 12 residues. V was clipped by 1 base and J by 5 bases, with 6 bases between them. This specimen was CD4+ or CD8+ T cells sorted from blood, taken in a trial of the OX40 agonist ivuxolimab. The J gene is TRBJ2-7, the V gene TRBV19; D not certain. The origin of this receptor is an adult with an advanced solid tumor such as melanoma, head and neck, liver or kidney cancer. Written as DNA, the CDR3 is TGTGCCAGTAGTATAGTAAGGCACGAGCAGTACTTC. Amino acid sequence: CASSIVRHEQYF.